This T cell receptor beta chain is drawn from a study of blood T cell repertoires in COVID-19. For the study at large: Researchers got acute and convalescent COVID-19 samples from the United States, Italy and Spain.

With 3 bases removed from V and 2 bases from J, the gap between germline ends came to 2 bases. Germline V lookup: CDR1 SGHRS, CDR2 YFSETQ. This CDR3 comprises 11 residues. Measured with immunoSEQ multiplex PCR; TCRdb has only the in-frame clones, and not every one. The sample yields some 7,700 clones, over 80% seen once. This clonotype was sampled from a human donor in a cohort sampled during active COVID-19. The chain is built from TRBV5-1 and TRBJ2-5; D unresolved. Sequenced: peripheral blood. The CDR3: CASSSQETQYF. In DNA, the CDR3 is TGCGCCAGCAGCTCTCAAGAGACCCAGTACTTC.